Listed here are 24 T cell receptor beta chains from one sample, sequenced in a study of T cells in Graves' hyperthyroidism and ophthalmopathy. Researchers took RNA transcripts and amplified the TCR beta CDR3 regions from them. With the HTBI primer set, the TCR CDR3 went through a first round of RT-PCR. TCRdb fed the multiplex PCR reads into MiXCR, producing one record per CDR3 protein. This table has around 620,000 distinct CDR3 sequences, under 60% appearing once. The sample taken for sequencing was peripheral blood or thyroid tissue (not recorded which). Receptor source: an adult woman with Graves' disease, either hyperthyroidism or ophthalmopathy (not recorded which).

This clonotype was observed at least ten times. The chain recombines TRBV19 with TRBJ1-1; D is unresolved. CDR1 is LNHDA and CDR2 is SQIVND in the germline V gene (reference sequence). CDR3 length equals 11 residues. With 11 bases removed from V and 1 base from J, the gap between germline ends came to 8 bases. Written as DNA, the CDR3 is TGTGCCGAGTTGGGGAACACTGAAGCTTTCTTT. This gives the protein CAELGNTEAFF.

The CDR3 sequence is CSAKTMAGVTQYF. CDR3 nucleotide sequence: TGCAGTGCTAAGACTATGGCGGGAGTGACCCAGTACTTC. The V and J genes are TRBV20-1 and TRBJ2-5; TRBD2 agrees at 7 bases. Germline CDR1 reads DFQATT; CDR2 reads SNEGSKA (reference sequence). The CDR3 runs to 13 residues. V lost 4 bases and J lost 7; bases outside the gene matches: 9.

This clonotype was observed many times. CDR3 DNA sequence: TGCGCCAGCAGCTTGGACGGGAACGGGGAGCTGTTTTTT. Translated, it gives CASSLDGNGELFF. V is TRBV5-1 and J is TRBJ2-2; D is possibly TRBD2 (5 bases). The CDR3 has 13 residues. In germline, CDR1 is SGHRS, CDR2 YFSETQ. Trimming cost V 0 bases and J 7 bases, with 7 bases left between them.

V and J are TRBV7-2 and TRBJ2-7; D is undetermined. The CDR3 extends over 12 amino acids. V lost 6 bases to trimming and J lost 4 bases, with 10 bases between them. Germline V lookup: CDR1 SGHTA, CDR2 FQGNSA. CDR3 DNA sequence: TGTGCCAGCAGACCCGACACTTACGAGCAGTACTTC. It codes for CASRPDTYEQYF.

The chain couples TRBV15 to TRBJ2-3; the D gene is possibly TRBD1 (6 bases). Trimming shortened V by 1 base and J by 0 bases, and 11 bases separated the two germline ends. CDR3 size: 16 residues. The germline CDR1 and CDR2 sequences are LNHNV and YYDKDF (reference sequence). This CDR3 is CATSRGTADSTDTQYF. The CDR3 DNA is TGTGCCACCAGCAGAGGGACAGCGGACAGCACAGATACGCAGTATTTT.

In its sample, this clonotype was seen many times. This chain joins TRBV20-1 and TRBJ2-7; D is perhaps TRBD2 (7 bases). The CDR3 extends over 13 amino acids. CDR1 is DFQATT, CDR2 SNEGSKA, per germline (reference sequence). V gave up 6 bases and J gave up 6 bases, with 18 bases separating them. The CDR3 region is CSANGGALAEQYF. The CDR3 coding sequence is TGCAGTGCGAATGGGGGGGCCCTCGCCGAGCAGTACTTC.

This chain connects TRBV29-1 to TRBJ1-1; 7 nucleotides match TRBD1. The V gene end was trimmed by 6 bases and the J gene end by 0 bases; junction bases not matched to a gene: 7. The CDR3 consists of 14 residues. CDR1 is SQVTM and CDR2 is ANQGSEA in the germline V gene. CDR3 nucleotides: TGCAGCGTGGTGGGACAGACCATGAACACTGAAGCTTTCTTT. This sequence encodes CSVVGQTMNTEAFF. Filled out from reference TRBV29-1 and TRBJ1-1, the complete variable domain reads SAVISQKPSRDICQRGTSLTIQCQVDSQVTMMFWYRQQPGQSLTLIATANQGSEATYESGFVIDKFPISRPNLTFSTLTVSNMSPEDSSIYLCSVVGQTMNTEAFFGQGTRLTVV.

In this sample, this clonotype turned up many times. This rearrangement joins TRBV11-2 to TRBJ2-6; D is uncertain. The CDR3 is made up of 17 amino acids. Trimming stripped 5 bases from V and 0 bases from J, with 14 bases between. Germline V lookup: CDR1 SGHAT, CDR2 FQNNGV. CDR3 nucleotide sequence: TGTGCCAGCAGCGCGATAGACCAGAGCTCTGGGGCCAACGTCCTGACTTTC. Translating gives CASSAIDQSSGANVLTF.

The genes are TRBV25-1 and TRBJ2-3, with D possibly being TRBD1 (6 bases). The CDR3 covers 17 residues. V was pared by 0 bases and J by 6 bases, with 19 bases between. Germline V gene data show CDR1 as MGHDK and CDR2 as SYGVNS. The CDR3 is CASSEYIGGMGQDTQYF. CDR3 sequence (DNA): TGTGCCAGCAGTGAATATATAGGGGGTATGGGGCAGGATACGCAGTATTTT.

This clonotype was found many times. The J gene is TRBJ1-6, the V gene TRBV5-1, with 9 bases lining up with TRBD1. Germline-derived CDR1 and CDR2 are SGHRS and YFSETQ. Germline trimming cut 4 bases from V and 6 bases from J; bases unmatched to any gene: 5. The CDR3 covers 15 residues. The CDR3 protein is CASSPQGAVNSPLHF. In DNA form, the CDR3 reads TGCGCCAGCAGCCCACAGGGGGCTGTTAATTCACCCCTCCACTTT. The variable domain in full, completed from reference TRBV5-1 and TRBJ1-6, reads KAGVTQTPRYLIKTRGQQVTLSCSPISGHRSVSWYQQTPGQGLQFLFEYFSETQRNKGNFPGRFSGRQFSNSRSEMNVSTLELGDSALYLCASSPQGAVNSPLHFGNGTRLTVT.

The chain joins TRBV5-4 to TRBJ1-1; 9 positions match TRBD1. The germline gives CDR1 SGHNT, CDR2 YYREEE (reference sequence). Trimming at V came to 5 bases and at J to 10 bases, leaving 15 bases not matched to a gene. This CDR3 comprises 15 residues. The CDR3, as DNA: TGTGCCAGCAGGAGGGCTCCGGGACAGGGTGTCGGAGCTTTCTTT. It is translated as CASRRAPGQGVGAFF.

A note on this clonotype: A much larger clone differs by one base, so this may be a read error. The rearrangement joins TRBV6-6 to TRBJ1-2; weak D call: TRBD1 (5 bases). Germline V lookup: CDR1 MNHNY, CDR2 SVGAGI (reference sequence). With 6 bases removed from V and 0 bases from J, the gap between germline ends came to 11 bases. CDR3 length equals 14 residues. CDR3 loop: CASRWDPTNYGYTF. For the CDR3, the DNA is TGTGCCAGCAGATGGGACCCTACTAACTATGGCTACACCTTC.

This clonotype was seen many times. The chain couples TRBV5-6 to TRBJ1-1; D not resolved. The CDR3 consists of 16 residues. Germline V gives CDR1 SGHDT, CDR2 YYEEEE. V dropped 2 bases and J dropped 3 bases, with 17 bases sitting between them. The CDR3 sequence is CASSFWVRATYTEAFF. CDR3 DNA sequence: TGTGCCAGCAGCTTCTGGGTTAGGGCAACGTACACTGAAGCTTTCTTT.

The V gene is TRBV30, the J gene TRBJ1-6; TRBD1 aligns across 7 bases. The V and J ends lost 7 bases and 11 bases, in that order; junction bases with no gene match: 14. The CDR3 extends over 14 amino acids. CDR1 is GTSNPN and CDR2 is SVGIG in the germline V gene (reference sequence). The CDR3 nucleotides are TGTGCCTTCTCCCGGACAGGCGCTGGGCCACCCCTCCACTTT. The encoded protein is CAFSRTGAGPPLHF.

This clonotype was counted many times. The chain uses TRBV2 and TRBJ2-7; a weak D match, TRBD1 (6 bases). The length of the CDR3 is 14 residues. CDR1 is SNHLY, CDR2 FYNNEI, per germline. V lost 3 bases and J 3 bases, leaving 12 bases between the germline ends. The CDR3 region is CASSDQGQNYEQYF. The CDR3 coding sequence is TGTGCCAGCAGTGACCAAGGACAGAACTACGAGCAGTACTTC.

This clonotype was seen more than once but under ten times. At one boundary the junction diverges from the germline segment, which might be a read error. The V gene is TRBV5-1, the J gene TRBJ2-7; D possibly corresponds to TRBD2 (6 bases). The CDR3 sequence is 14 residues long. Per germline, CDR1 SGHRS and CDR2 YFSETQ. The CDR3 is CASSSAAGSYEQYF. In DNA form, the CDR3 reads TGTGCCAGCAGTTCAGCTGCGGGATCCTACGAGCAGTACTTC. The variable domain in full, completed from reference TRBV5-1 and TRBJ2-7, reads KAGVTQTPRYLIKTRGQQVTLSCSPISGHRSVSWYQQTPGQGLQFLFEYFSETQRNKGNFPGRFSGRQFSNSRSEMNVSTLELGDSALYLCASSSAAGSYEQYFGPGTRLTVT.

This clonotype was seen at least ten times. This rearrangement joins TRBV9 to TRBJ1-4; D perhaps matches TRBD1 (5 bases). This CDR3 contains 14 residues. Germline lookup yields CDR1 SGDLS and CDR2 YYNGEE. Trimming took off 3 bases at V and 10 bases at J, with 16 bases between the two ends. CDR3 sequence: CASSAGEPLAKLFF. For the CDR3, the DNA is TGTGCCAGCAGCGCGGGGGAACCGCTAGCAAAACTGTTTTTT.

This clonotype came up many times. The chain links TRBV10-3 to TRBJ1-2; TRBD1 might be the D (6 bases). The germline V gene encodes CDR1 ENHRY and CDR2 SYGVKD. The CDR3 runs to 13 residues. V shed 7 bases and J shed 4 bases, with 13 bases lying between them. CDR3 sequence: CAIKGTGSYGYTF. In DNA form, the CDR3 reads TGTGCCATCAAAGGAACAGGGAGCTATGGCTACACCTTC.

Only a few counts were recorded for this clonotype. V is TRBV28 and J is TRBJ1-1; D gene ambiguous. This CDR3 contains 12 residues. The germline gives CDR1 MDHEN, CDR2 SYDVKM. V was shortened by 8 bases and J by 0 bases, with 7 bases between the two germline ends. The CDR3 bases are TGTGCCAGCTTATCTATGAACACTGAAGCTTTCTTT. Protein: CASLSMNTEAFF.

The V call is TRBV6-1, the J call TRBJ1-5; D is perhaps TRBD1 (6 bases). Germline-derived CDR1 and CDR2 are MNHNS and SASEGT. The ends were cut back, 9 bases at V and 2 bases at J, with 20 bases in the middle. This CDR3 has 16 amino acids. CDR3 loop: CASTRAAGEGNQPQHF. The CDR3 bases are TGTGCCAGTACTCGCGCGGCAGGGGAAGGCAATCAGCCCCAGCATTTT.

This clonotype appeared a few times. Mismatch with germline at one junction end may stem from a read error. CDR3 residues: CASNRRNQPRHF. The DNA of the CDR3 is TGTGCCAGCAATCGCCGTAATCAGCCCCGGCATTTT. The chain recombines TRBV6-5 with TRBJ1-5; D gene uncertain. Germline V gives CDR1 MNHEY, CDR2 SVGAGI. This CDR3 spans 12 amino acids.

This clonotype was observed at least ten times. V and J are TRBV29-1 and TRBJ1-2; D call uncertain. CDR3 length equals 14 residues. Trimming took 0 bases from V and 6 from J, leaving 14 bases between them. Germline V CDR1 and CDR2: SQVTM, ANQGSEA. The CDR3 nucleotides read TGCAGCGTTGAAGATACCAAGTCGGCTAATGGCTACACCTTC. It specifies CSVEDTKSANGYTF.

This clonotype was seen many times. The CDR3 nucleotides are TGTGCCACCCAGGGTGTGGGAGAGACCCAGTACTTC. It translates to CATQGVGETQYF. The V call is TRBV27, the J call TRBJ2-5; tentatively, D is TRBD1 (5 bases). This CDR3 has 12 residues. V was trimmed by 10 bases and J by 4 bases, leaving 13 bases between them. Germline CDR1 and CDR2: MNHEY and SMNVEV (reference sequence).

The CDR3 region has the DNA TGTGCCAGCAGCTTCAGGGGGAGGGGGAGAACTTTCTTT. Its translation: CASSFRGRGRTFF. The genes are TRBV5-8 and TRBJ1-1; 7 nucleotides line up with TRBD1. This CDR3 contains 13 residues. Germline trimming cut 2 bases from V and 12 bases from J; bases unmatched to any gene: 10. Germline CDR1 reads SGHTS; CDR2 reads YDEGEE.